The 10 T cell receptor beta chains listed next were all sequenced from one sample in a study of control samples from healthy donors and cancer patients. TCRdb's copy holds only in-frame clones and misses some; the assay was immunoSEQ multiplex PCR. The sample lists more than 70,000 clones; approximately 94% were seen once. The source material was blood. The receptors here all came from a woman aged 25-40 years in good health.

The CDR3 nucleotides are TGTGCCAGCAGCTTGGGCCTCTACGAGCAGTACGTC. Translated, it gives CASSLGLYEQYV. This chain connects TRBV11-1 to TRBJ2-7; D unclear. Germline V gene lookup returns CDR1 SGHAT and CDR2 FQDESV (reference sequence). This CDR3 contains 12 residues. V dropped 3 bases and J dropped 3 bases, with 6 bases sitting between them.

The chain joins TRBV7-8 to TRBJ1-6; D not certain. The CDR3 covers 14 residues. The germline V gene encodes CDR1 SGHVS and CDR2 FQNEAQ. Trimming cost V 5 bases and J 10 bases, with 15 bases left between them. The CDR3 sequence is CASSTQPNRSPLHF. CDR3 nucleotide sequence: TGTGCCAGCAGCACTCAGCCCAACCGGTCACCCCTCCACTTT.

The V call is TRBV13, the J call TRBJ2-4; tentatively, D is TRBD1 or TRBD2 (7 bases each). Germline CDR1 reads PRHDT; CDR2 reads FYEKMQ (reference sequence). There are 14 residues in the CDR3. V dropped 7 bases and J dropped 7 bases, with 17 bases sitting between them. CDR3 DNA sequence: TGTGCCAGCACCTGGGAGGGGGCAGGGAACATTCAGTACTTC. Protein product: CASTWEGAGNIQYF.

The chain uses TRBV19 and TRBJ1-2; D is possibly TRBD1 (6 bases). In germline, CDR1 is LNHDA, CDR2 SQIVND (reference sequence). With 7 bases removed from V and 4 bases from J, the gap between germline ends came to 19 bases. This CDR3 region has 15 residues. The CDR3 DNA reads TGTGCCAGTACCAAAAAGGGGGGCGAAAGCTATGGCTACACCTTC. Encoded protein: CASTKKGGESYGYTF.

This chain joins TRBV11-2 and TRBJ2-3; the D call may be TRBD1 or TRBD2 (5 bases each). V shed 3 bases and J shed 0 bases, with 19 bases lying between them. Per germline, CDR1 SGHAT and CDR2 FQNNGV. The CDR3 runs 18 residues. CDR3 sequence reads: CASSLRPGLVGSTDTQYF. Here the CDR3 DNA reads TGTGCCAGCAGCTTGCGTCCGGGGCTAGTGGGAAGCACAGATACGCAGTATTTT.

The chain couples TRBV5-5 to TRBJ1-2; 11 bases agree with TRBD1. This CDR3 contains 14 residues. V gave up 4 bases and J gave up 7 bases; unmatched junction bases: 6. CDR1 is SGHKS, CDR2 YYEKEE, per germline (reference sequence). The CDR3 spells CASSTGTGGLGYTF. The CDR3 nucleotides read TGTGCCAGCAGCACCGGGACAGGGGGTCTTGGCTACACCTTC.

The CDR3 nucleotides are TGCGCCAGCAGCTTCTCCGGAAACACGGATGGCTACACCTTC. Translation gives CASSFSGNTDGYTF. The chain is built from TRBV5-1 and TRBJ1-2, with no clear D. Germline assignment: CDR1 SGHRS and CDR2 YFSETQ. This CDR3 comprises 14 residues. V dropped 2 bases and J dropped 6 bases, with 14 bases sitting between them.

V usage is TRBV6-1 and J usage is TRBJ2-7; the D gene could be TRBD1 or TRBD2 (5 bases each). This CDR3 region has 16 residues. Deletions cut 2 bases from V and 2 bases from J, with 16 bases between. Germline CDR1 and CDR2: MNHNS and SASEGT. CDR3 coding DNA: TGTGCCAGCAGTGAAACCCCGGGACGGGCAACCTACGAGCAGTACGTC. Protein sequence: CASSETPGRATYEQYV.

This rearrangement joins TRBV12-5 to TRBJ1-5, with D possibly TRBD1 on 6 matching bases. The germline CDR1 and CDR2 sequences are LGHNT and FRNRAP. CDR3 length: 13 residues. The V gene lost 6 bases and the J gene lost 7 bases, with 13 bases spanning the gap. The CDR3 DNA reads TGTGCTAGTGGGACCCCCGGGGGCCAGCCCCAGCATTTT. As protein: CASGTPGGQPQHF.

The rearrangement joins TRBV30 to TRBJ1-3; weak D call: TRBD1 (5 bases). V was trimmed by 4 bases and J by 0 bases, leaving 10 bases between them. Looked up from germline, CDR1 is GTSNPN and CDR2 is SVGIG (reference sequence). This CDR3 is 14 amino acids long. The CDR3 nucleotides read TGTGCCTGGATGCGGGGCAACTCTGGAAACACCATATATTTT. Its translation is CAWMRGNSGNTIYF.